This T cell receptor (beta chain) comes out of a study of blood T cell repertoires in COVID-19 (dated by TCRdb to 2020 to 2022). For the study in its entirety: Collaborator samples came from the United States, Italy and Spain and covered acute and convalescent phases of COVID-19. The prospective study material was composed of cDNA or gDNA derived from T cells, B-cell-depleted T cells, or PBMCs. Subjects who had been exposed to COVID-19, were actively infected with it, or had recovered from it provided the deeply sampled blood TCRbeta repertoires that made up the dataset. The repertoires were made available in a free public database intended to serve as a resource for research on the immune response to SARS-CoV-2. The samples were drawn from two sources: the first 160 participants of the ongoing ImmuneRACE study, and 950 to 1,500 subjects contributed by 6 global collaborators. A de-identified subject ID, COVID-19 status, age in years and sex were almost always included in the sample metadata. HLA class I and class II types, where available, came from metadata supplied by the sample provider rather than from assay-based typing. Broad study findings and their caveats: How much clinical and demographic metadata was included differed by source and by participant, and the metadata was provided uncurated.

TCRbeta CDR3 regions were amplified from genomic DNA using the immunoSEQ Assay, a bias-controlled multiplex PCR. Concerning the study's data processing: The number of nucleated cells in each sample was estimated from the amplification of reference gene primers within the assay. Sequence reads were collapsed and filtered to measure the absolute abundance of every unique TCRbeta CDR3 rearrangement. For each sample, productive Simpson clonality was calculated as the square root of Simpson's diversity index over productive rearrangements. TCRdb retrieved this table from immuneACCESS and kept in-frame rearrangements only. Not all clones are present; in checked studies, unresolved V genes account for under half, and no reason is known for the remainder. The V and J calls and clone size come from that table; D and trimming were worked out from the DNA. The sample data list over 150,000 clones, and over 70% of these were observed just once. The leading ten clones occupy around 7% of the sample.

As for this clone: Its antigen is not yet known. Nothing much larger sits one base from this clone, and base qualities are not available.

One collaborating source in Seattle enrolled patients during active infection and followed them longitudinally through the course of disease. Each collaborating institution followed its own protocols to collect whole blood in K2EDTA tubes. Collaborator samples were shipped for TCRbeta analysis as frozen whole blood, isolated PBMCs, or DNA extracted from either sample type. V drops 4 bases and J drops 6 bases, leaving 7 bases in between. The CDR3 holds 12 amino acids from the cysteine to the phenylalanine. The DNA shown is the 36-base CDR3, in frame from base 1. Input material: peripheral blood. The chain employs TRBV12-3 or TRBV12-4 and TRBJ1-5; the D gene is not confidently resolved. This sequence originates from a woman in her 40s with COVID-19, enrolled during active disease. For the CDR3, the sequence is CASSYQSQPQHF. The bases are TGTGCCAGCAGTTACCAGTCTCAGCCCCAGCATTTT.